This is a list of T cell receptor beta chains from one sample in a study of T cell responses to AZD1222 COVID-19 vaccine. TCRdb's copy holds only in-frame clones and misses some; the assay was immunoSEQ multiplex PCR. The repertoire holds approximately 140,000 clones, with 93% as singletons. The sample was peripheral blood, taken on day 0 of AZD1222 vaccination. These TCRs come from an adult in good health. The CDR3 runs from the conserved cysteine through the conserved F or W. A D gene is named only where the DNA matches it firmly. Expanded clones are given a class, and other clones once, few, many or no size at all.

v_gene	j_gene	d_gene	abundance	CDR3aa	CDR3nt
TRBV3-1/TRBV3-2	TRBJ2-2	NA	once	CAAQAGCETGELFF	TGTGCCGCGCAGGCAGGATGCGAGACCGGGGAGCTGTTTTTT
TRBV11-2	TRBJ1-4	TRBD1	NA	CASGQGSWGYNEKLFF	TGTGCCAGCGGACAGGGGTCGTGGGGTTATAATGAAAAACTGTTTTTT
TRBV5-1	TRBJ1-2	TRBD1	NA	CASSPQGQVGGGYTF	TGCGCCAGCAGCCCACAGGGGCAGGTGGGGGGCGGCTACACCTTC
TRBV18	TRBJ1-2	TRBD1	NA	CASYQTGGGYGYTF	TGTGCCAGCTACCAGACAGGGGGCGGCTATGGCTACACCTTC
TRBV5-5	TRBJ2-3	NA	NA	CASSWGDTQYF	TGTGCCAGCAGCTGGGGAGATACGCAGTATTTT
TRBV9	TRBJ1-4	NA	NA	CASSETWGMTNEKLFF	TGTGCCAGCAGCGAGACCTGGGGGATGACTAATGAAAAACTGTTTTTT
TRBV5-1	TRBJ2-7	NA	NA	CASSLVGGLSYEQYF	TGCGCCAGCAGCTTGGTGGGGGGGCTTTCGTACGAGCAGTACTTC
TRBV28	TRBJ2-4	TRBD1	NA	CASVRGGISDIQYF	TGTGCCAGCGTCAGAGGGGGCATATCGGACATTCAGTACTTC
TRBV7-2	TRBJ1-5	NA	NA	CASSFDSAGDQPQHF	TGTGCCAGCAGCTTCGACTCCGCGGGGGATCAGCCCCAGCATTTT
TRBV9	TRBJ2-7	NA	NA	CASSPFDHYEQYF	TGTGCCAGCAGCCCGTTCGACCACTACGAGCAGTACTTC
TRBV3-1/TRBV3-2	TRBJ2-1	TRBD2	NA	CASGTSEGSYNEQFF	TGTGCCAGCGGGACTAGCGAGGGCTCCTACAATGAGCAGTTCTTC
TRBV3-1/TRBV3-2	TRBJ1-4	NA	NA	CASSQDHGALGEKLFF	TGTGCCAGCAGCCAAGATCACGGGGCCCTAGGGGAAAAACTGTTTTTT
TRBV28	TRBJ1-2	TRBD1	NA	CASSGPGQGNGYTF	TGTGCCAGCAGTGGTCCGGGACAGGGTAATGGCTACACCTTC
TRBV6-4	TRBJ2-7	NA	NA	CASARDASYEQYF	TGTGCCAGTGCAAGAGATGCCTCCTACGAGCAGTACTTC
TRBV7-6	TRBJ1-6	NA	NA	CASSSGTLNSPLHF	TGTGCCAGCAGTTCCGGGACCCTAAATTCACCCCTCCACTTT
TRBV27	TRBJ2-1	NA	NA	CASSPWGVAGNEQFF	TGTGCCAGCAGTCCCTGGGGGGTCGCGGGCAATGAGCAGTTCTTC
TRBV7-8	TRBJ1-4	TRBD1	once	CASRSTGTGNEKLFF	TGTGCCAGCAGATCAACCGGGACAGGGAATGAAAAACTGTTTTTT
TRBV6-4	TRBJ1-2	TRBD1	NA	CASSVSSGGSTNYGYTF	TGTGCCAGCAGTGTCTCGTCAGGGGGATCAACCAACTATGGCTACACCTTC
TRBV6-5	TRBJ2-3	NA	NA	CASSYSRGDNTDTQYF	TGTGCCAGCAGTTACTCGCGGGGAGATAACACAGATACGCAGTATTTT
TRBV6-2/TRBV6-3	TRBJ1-1	NA	NA	CASSRPDRSTNTEAFF	TGTGCCAGCAGCCGTCCGGACAGATCGACGAACACTGAAGCTTTCTTT
TRBV6-5	TRBJ1-2	TRBD1	few	CASSYSGQNYGYTF	TGTGCCAGCAGTTACTCGGGACAGAACTATGGCTACACCTTC
TRBV10-3	TRBJ1-2	NA	NA	CAISESKGSGYTF	TGTGCCATCAGTGAGTCTAAGGGATCCGGCTACACCTTC
TRBV7-9	TRBJ1-2	NA	once	CASRWGYDGYTF	TGTGCCAGCAGATGGGGTTATGATGGCTACACCTTC
TRBV9	TRBJ1-3	NA	NA	CASSPLAGSGNTIYF	TGTGCCAGCAGCCCCCTTGCCGGATCTGGAAACACCATATATTTT
TRBV30	TRBJ2-2	TRBD2	NA	CAWSVKAGVGIGELFF	TGTGCCTGGAGTGTAAAAGCGGGAGTGGGGATCGGGGAGCTGTTTTTT
TRBV29-1	TRBJ1-5	NA	once	CSVAFSGRHQPQHF	TGCAGCGTTGCTTTTTCAGGAAGGCATCAGCCCCAGCATTTT
TRBV19	TRBJ2-1	NA	NA	CASSCVYNEQFF	TGTGCCAGTAGTTGTGTCTACAATGAGCAGTTCTTC
TRBV28	TRBJ1-1	NA	once	CASYSSLVTEAFF	TGTGCCAGTTACAGCTCCCTGGTTACTGAAGCTTTCTTT
TRBV3-1/TRBV3-2	TRBJ2-7	NA	NA	CASSQDRAYEQYF	TGTGCCAGCAGCCAAGACAGAGCCTACGAGCAGTACTTC
TRBV2	TRBJ1-1	NA	once	CASKPGDTEAFF	TGTGCCAGCAAACCGGGGGACACTGAAGCTTTCTTT
TRBV18	TRBJ2-7	NA	NA	CASSPEELPILNEQYF	TGTGCCAGCTCACCCGAGGAACTACCGATATTAAACGAGCAGTACTTC